This TCR beta chain came from a study of human T cells and chemical hapten exposure. Study-level background: Slight volume differences across pooled libraries mainly accounted for varying per-sample TCR yields.

For the library, individual cDNA molecules each received unique molecular identifiers. Authors' methods: TCRs per sample had a median of approximately 100,000 and ranged from about 20,000 to 700,000. In TCRdb, the 5' RACE reads were re-called with MiXCR into one record per CDR3 protein. The V and J calls were not made by the authors but by TCRdb's processing. This sample has 110,000 or so distinct CDR3 sequences, with 15% to 20% found just once. Points from the study as a whole: With regard to DPC sensitization, TCRs above 1 in 1000 frequency did not change.

The CDR3 is 17 amino acids. V was cut by 1 base and J by 6 bases, with 19 bases left in between. CDR1 is MDHEN, CDR2 SYDVKM, per germline. Whole blood, unfractionated, served as the material for total RNA extraction. As to this clonotype: Its cognate antigen is unknown.

This chain uses TRBV28 with TRBJ2-1; maybe TRBD2 (6 bases). The sequence was collected from a human donor in good health. CDR3 sequence reads: CASSLSKVLASLNEQFF. Written as DNA, the CDR3 is TGTGCCAGCAGTTTATCGAAGGTCCTAGCGTCTCTCAATGAGCAGTTCTTC.